The 23 T cell receptor beta chains below come from one sample, sequenced in a study of CD8 T cells in ankylosing spondylitis. The study, taken as a whole, reports: In ankylosing spondylitis blood, a motif of eight highly homologous TCR beta variants appeared characteristic.

No antigen has been assigned to these receptors. TCRdb fed the 5' RACE reads into MiXCR, producing one record per CDR3 protein. The sample carries about 220,000 distinct CDR3 sequences, 18% recorded once. Sequencing was performed on blood, either unsorted or a sorted T cell fraction (not recorded which). The origin of the receptors is a male donor with ankylosing spondylitis.

The V gene is TRBV20-1, the J gene TRBJ2-2; 9 bases are a match to TRBD2. CDR1 and CDR2 from the germline V gene are DFQATT and SNEGSKA (reference sequence). This CDR3 has 14 amino acids. Trimming took 0 bases from V and 5 from J; bases not matched to a gene: 1. This CDR3 is CSARELAGTGELFF. CDR3 DNA: TGCAGTGCTAGAGAGCTAGCGGGAACCGGGGAGCTGTTTTTT.

This clonotype was counted many times. The chain couples TRBV12-3 or TRBV12-4 to TRBJ1-6; 7 bases align to TRBD1. Trimming at V came to 3 bases and at J to 7 bases, leaving 0 bases not matched to a gene. The CDR3 is 13 residues long. The CDR3 DNA sequence: TGTGCCAGCAGTTTGACAGGGAATTCACCCCTCCACTTT. It specifies CASSLTGNSPLHF.

This clonotype was detected only a few times. The chain recombines TRBV5-1 with TRBJ2-1; D remains ambiguous. The CDR3 is made up of 15 amino acids. Germline V CDR1 and CDR2: SGHRS, YFSETQ. Trimming cost V 0 bases and J 0 bases, with 7 bases left between them. CDR3 bases: TGCGCCAGCAGCTTGGGTCAGTTCTCCTACAATGAGCAGTTCTTC. Translated, it gives CASSLGQFSYNEQFF.

The chain joins TRBV28 to TRBJ1-5; D is uncertain. Trimming shortened V by 3 bases and J by 5 bases, and 8 bases separated the two germline ends. Per germline, CDR1 MDHEN and CDR2 SYDVKM. CDR3 size: 13 residues. The CDR3 spells CASSFGRDQPQHF. In nucleotides, the CDR3 is TGTGCCAGCAGTTTTGGCCGAGATCAGCCCCAGCATTTT.

CDR3 sequence reads: CASSYSADTTYEQYF. The CDR3 DNA is TGTGCCAGCAGTTACTCGGCAGACACAACCTACGAGCAGTACTTC. The chain has TRBV6-2 or TRBV6-3 and TRBJ2-7; D is uncertain. CDR3 length: 15 residues. Germline V gene sequence: CDR1 MNHEY, CDR2 SVGEGT. The V gene lost 0 bases and the J gene lost 2 bases, with 11 bases spanning the gap.

This clonotype was observed at least ten times. The CDR3 DNA is TGTGCCAGCAGCTTAGGAGCGGGGGTGTACAATGAGCAGTTCTTC. It codes for CASSLGAGVYNEQFF. V and J are TRBV7-9 and TRBJ2-1; 8 bases agree with TRBD2. The CDR3 covers 15 residues. The V gene's germline CDR1 is SEHNR and CDR2 FQNEAQ (reference sequence). The J segment lost 4 bases and the V segment lost 1 base, leaving 3 bases of the junction unmatched. The whole variable domain, filled in from reference TRBV7-9 and TRBJ2-1, reads DTGVSQNPRHKITKRGQNVTFRCDPISEHNRLYWYRQTLGQGPEFLTYFQNEAQLEKSRLLSDRFSAERPKGSFSTLEIQRTEQGDSAMYLCASSLGAGVYNEQFFGPGTRLTVL.

The rearrangement links TRBV19 to TRBJ2-7, with D perhaps matching TRBD2 (6 bases). CDR3 length: 14 residues. Trimming stripped 5 bases from V and 0 bases from J, with 11 bases between. Germline V CDR1 and CDR2: LNHDA, SQIVND (reference sequence). CDR3 residues: CASSSHSGSYEQYF. CDR3 DNA sequence: TGTGCCAGTAGTTCACATAGCGGCTCCTACGAGCAGTACTTC.

In regard to this clonotype: This may come from a read error, since a much larger clone is one base off. The chain joins TRBV12-3 or TRBV12-4 to TRBJ2-7; D gene ambiguous. The CDR3 has 14 amino acids. For the CDR3, the DNA is TGTGCCAGCCCCCCTCCAGTACTTGCCTACGAGCAGTGCTTC. This codes for CASPPPVLAYEQCF.

The chain employs TRBV4-3 and TRBJ2-7; 9 nucleotides match TRBD1. The trim removed 4 bases at V and 4 bases at J, leaving 5 bases unmatched. Germline V gives CDR1 LGHNA, CDR2 YSLEER. The CDR3 is 14 residues long. CDR3 coding DNA: TGCGCCAGCAGCCGCGGACAGGGGAGGTACGAGCAGTACTTC. Its protein product is CASSRGQGRYEQYF.

This clonotype has a handful of counts. The genes are TRBV28 and TRBJ2-7; 10 positions agree with TRBD1. The ends lost 8 bases at V and 4 bases at J; junction bases unmatched: 8. Germline loops: CDR1 MDHEN, CDR2 SYDVKM. The CDR3 spans 14 residues. The CDR3 DNA is TGTGCCAGCTCAACCGGGACAGGGGTGTACGAGCAGTACTTC. Translation gives CASSTGTGVYEQYF.

This clonotype was seen a handful of times. The V and J genes are TRBV27 and TRBJ2-5; D tentatively reads TRBD1 or TRBD2 (5 bases each). With 6 bases removed from V and 5 bases from J, the gap between germline ends came to 13 bases. Germline V gene lookup returns CDR1 MNHEY and CDR2 SMNVEV (reference sequence). This CDR3 has 13 amino acids. CDR3 loop: CASSPRGLETQYF. The CDR3 coding sequence is TGTGCCAGCAGCCCCCGGGGCCTGGAGACCCAGTACTTC.

The genes are TRBV27 and TRBJ2-2, with D perhaps matching TRBD2 (6 bases). Germline lookup yields CDR1 MNHEY and CDR2 SMNVEV (reference sequence). V lost 8 bases, J lost 9 bases, and 13 bases lay in between. CDR3 length: 12 residues. CDR3 sequence reads: CASGEGGRELFF. The CDR3 DNA reads TGTGCCAGCGGGGAAGGAGGGAGGGAGCTGTTTTTT.

The chain combines TRBV2 with TRBJ2-7; D is unresolved. CDR1 and CDR2 (germline): SNHLY, FYNNEI. This CDR3 is built from 12 residues. Trimming shortened V by 6 bases and J by 2 bases, and 8 bases separated the two germline ends. CDR3 sequence reads: CASSPVAYEQYF. The DNA of the CDR3 is TGTGCCAGCAGCCCGGTGGCCTACGAGCAGTACTTC.

This clonotype was seen more than once but under ten times. V is TRBV20-1 and J is TRBJ2-7, with TRBD2 matching 9 bases. The J segment lost 0 bases and the V segment lost 6 bases, leaving 9 bases of the junction unmatched. CDR1 and CDR2 (germline): DFQATT, SNEGSKA (reference sequence). The CDR3 has 15 residues. The CDR3 coding sequence is TGCAGTGCCCTTAGCGGGAGTGGGAGCTCCTACGAGCAGTACTTC. This encodes CSALSGSGSSYEQYF.

This clonotype was counted only a few times. The gene calls are TRBV3-1 and TRBJ2-7, with D perhaps being TRBD1 or TRBD2 (5 bases each). The CDR3 contains 16 residues. Between the trimmed V and J ends, which lost 4 bases and 4 bases, there was a span of 20 bases. The V gene's germline CDR1 is LGHDT and CDR2 YNNKEL (reference sequence). In DNA, the CDR3 is TGTGCCAGCAGCCTTCATTCCGGGACCCATCCTTACGAGCAGTACTTC. Translating gives CASSLHSGTHPYEQYF.

This clonotype showed up just a few times. The CDR3 DNA sequence: TGCAGTGCTAGCCCCCTAGGGACAGGGGGCCCCCAAGTCGCTGAAGCTTTCTTT. Its translation: CSASPLGTGGPQVAEAFF. The chain combines TRBV20-1 with TRBJ1-1; 12 nucleotides agree with TRBD1. Germline loops: CDR1 DFQATT, CDR2 SNEGSKA (reference sequence). J lost 6 bases, V lost 3 bases, and 17 bases had no gene match. This CDR3 contains 18 residues.

The chain couples TRBV19 to TRBJ2-7; D may match TRBD1 or TRBD2 (5 bases each). CDR1 LNHDA and CDR2 SQIVND come from the germline V gene (reference sequence). Trimming left V 1 base short and J 2 bases short, with 15 bases between. This CDR3 has 16 amino acids. The CDR3 nucleotides are TGTGCCAGTAGTATAGGCACCGGGACGGACACCTACGAGCAGTACTTC. Protein: CASSIGTGTDTYEQYF.

The J gene is TRBJ2-7, the V gene TRBV4-3; 10 bases fit TRBD1. Per the germline V gene, CDR1 is LGHNA and CDR2 is YSLEER. After removal of 0 bases from V and 4 bases from J, the junction contained 6 bases not matched to a gene. The CDR3 length is 16 residues. CDR3 in DNA: TGCGCCAGCAGCCAAGATCGGGGACAGGGGTGGTACGAGCAGTACTTC. It codes for CASSQDRGQGWYEQYF.

V gene TRBV7-3 combines with J gene TRBJ2-2; 10 bases line up with TRBD2. There are 15 residues in the CDR3. V lost 5 bases to trimming and J lost 5 bases; unmatched junction nucleotides: 5. CDR1 SGHTA and CDR2 FQGTGA come from the germline V gene. The CDR3 coding sequence is TGTGCCAGCAGCCCAGGGACTAGCGCTACCGGGGAGCTGTTTTTT. This gives the protein CASSPGTSATGELFF.

Only a few counts were recorded for this clonotype. The rearrangement joins TRBV27 to TRBJ2-1; D is possibly TRBD1 or TRBD2 (5 bases each). CDR1 is MNHEY and CDR2 is SMNVEV in the germline V gene (reference sequence). V dropped 4 bases and J dropped 5 bases, with 36 bases sitting between them. The CDR3 runs 22 residues. The CDR3 spells CASSYRRGEDWGNPRGHNEQFF. The DNA for the CDR3 is TGTGCCAGCAGTTATCGCCGTGGTGAAGATTGGGGGAACCCACGGGGACACAATGAGCAGTTCTTC.

Only a few counts were recorded for this clonotype. The rearrangement joins TRBV27 to TRBJ2-2, with TRBD2 identical over 12 bases. After removal of 5 bases from V and 6 bases from J, the junction contained 7 bases not matched to a gene. Germline lookup yields CDR1 MNHEY and CDR2 SMNVEV (reference sequence). This CDR3 has 16 amino acids. The CDR3 nucleotides are TGTGCCAGCAGTCAAGGCACTAGCGGGAGGTCCGGGGAGCTGTTTTTT. This translates into CASSQGTSGRSGELFF.

This chain joins TRBV23-1 and TRBJ2-1; 8 bases match TRBD2. TRBV23-1 is flagged as an ORF with uncertain function. V shed 0 bases, J shed 0 bases, and the junction held 7 bases outside the gene matches. CDR3 size: 18 residues. The CDR3 coding sequence is TGCGCCAGCAGTCAATCTAGCGGGGCTAGGAGCTCCTACAATGAGCAGTTCTTC. This codes for CASSQSSGARSSYNEQFF.

Ten or more counts support this clonotype. The chain couples TRBV20-1 to TRBJ2-7; maybe TRBD1 (6 bases). This CDR3 region has 13 residues. Germline loops: CDR1 DFQATT, CDR2 SNEGSKA (reference sequence). Trimming pared 2 bases from V and 11 bases from J, leaving 19 bases between. DNA for the CDR3: TGCAGTGCTAGACCGGGACACGGATCGTTGGAGTACTTC. This translates into CSARPGHGSLEYF.